The 24 T cell receptor beta chains presented below share a single source sample, sequenced in a study of T cell repertoires in cytomegalovirus infection. Each CDR3 protein is one row after TCRdb ran MiXCR on the reads. In the table there are some 400,000 distinct CDR3 sequences, 15% to 20% of which are singletons. The sample taken for sequencing was PBMCs. Source of these receptors: a human donor in good health (CMV status not recorded). Some clones in this sample may be carry-over from other donors' samples.

The V gene is TRBV23-1, the J gene TRBJ1-2; perhaps TRBD1 as D (5 bases). TRBV23-1 is an ORF, with its function uncertain. Trimming took 3 bases from V and 6 from J, leaving 11 bases between them. The CDR3 is made up of 13 amino acids. CDR3 region: CASSHTIRDGYTF. CDR3 nucleotides: TGCGCCAGCAGTCATACCATCAGGGATGGCTACACCTTC.

This clonotype turned up a few times. This chain connects TRBV12-3 or TRBV12-4 to TRBJ1-5; D is perhaps TRBD1 (5 bases). The CDR3 is 15 amino acids. Trimming removed 5 bases at V and 4 bases at J, with 15 bases between. The CDR3 nucleotides are TGTGCCAGCAGTCTCGGGGGGGGACCTAATCAGCCCCAGCATTTT. The encoded protein is CASSLGGGPNQPQHF.

This clonotype was seen only a few times. CDR3 DNA sequence: TGTGCCAGCAGGACCGGGACAGCCAATTCACCCCTCCACTTT. The encoded protein is CASRTGTANSPLHF. The J gene is TRBJ1-6, the V gene TRBV2; the match to TRBD1 covers 7 bases. CDR3 length: 14 residues. CDR1 and CDR2 from the germline V gene are SNHLY and FYNNEI. Germline trimming cut 6 bases from V and 7 bases from J; bases unmatched to any gene: 6.

This clonotype was detected ten times or more. The rearrangement uses TRBV7-2 and TRBJ2-1; 12 bases align to TRBD2. The CDR3 totals 14 residues. Trimming at V came to 4 bases and at J to 8 bases, leaving 3 bases not matched to a gene. CDR1 and CDR2 from the germline V gene are SGHTA and FQGNSA. The CDR3 coding sequence is TGTGCCAGCAGCTCTAGCGGGAGGGTTTATGAGCAGTTCTTC. Protein sequence: CASSSSGRVYEQFF.

At least ten counts were recorded for this clonotype. This rearrangement joins TRBV7-2 to TRBJ2-5, with a weak D call TRBD2 (5 bases). The germline gives CDR1 SGHTA, CDR2 FQGNSA. V was cut by 3 bases and J by 1 base, with 12 bases left in between. The CDR3 spans 15 residues. The CDR3 loop reads CASSFMRAAQETQYF. For the CDR3, the DNA is TGTGCCAGCAGCTTTATGAGGGCCGCCCAAGAGACCCAGTACTTC.

This clonotype has more than one count but fewer than ten. The J gene is TRBJ2-1, the V gene TRBV24-1, with 9 bases identical to TRBD1. The CDR3 consists of 21 residues. Germline CDR1 is KGHDR and CDR2 is SFDVKD. The J segment lost 7 bases and the V segment lost 2 bases, leaving 23 bases of the junction unmatched. The CDR3 here is CATSDSLEGQGSYDVRNEQFF. The DNA for the CDR3 is TGTGCCACCAGTGATTCCTTGGAGGGACAGGGATCATACGACGTTCGAAATGAGCAGTTCTTC.

This clonotype has more than one count but fewer than ten. The V call is TRBV15, the J call TRBJ2-1; 9 bases fit TRBD1. Germline CDR1 and CDR2: LNHNV and YYDKDF (reference sequence). The length of the CDR3 is 14 residues. The ends lost 8 bases at V and 4 bases at J; junction bases unmatched: 6. CDR3 in amino acids: CATSPGQGYNEQFF. Here the CDR3 DNA reads TGTGCCACCTCCCCGGGACAGGGTTACAATGAGCAGTTCTTC.

This clonotype was observed at least ten times. The chain combines TRBV14 with TRBJ1-1, with D unclear. Trimming removed 4 bases from V and 1 base from J, with 7 bases in between. In germline, CDR1 is SGHDN, CDR2 FVKESK. CDR3 size: 13 residues. The CDR3 is CASSPKRNTEAFF. CDR3 nucleotide sequence: TGTGCCAGCAGCCCCAAAAGGAACACTGAAGCTTTCTTT.

The chain links TRBV7-2 to TRBJ1-2; no clear D. CDR1 SGHTA and CDR2 FQGNSA come from the germline V gene. V lost 4 bases, J lost 3 bases, and 9 bases lay in between. There are 13 residues in the CDR3. The CDR3 DNA reads as TGTGCCAGCAGCTCGACGAGGGACTATGGCTACACCTTC. Its protein product is CASSSTRDYGYTF.

This clonotype was detected a few times. CDR3 in amino acids: CASSLVSSGNIQYF. DNA of the CDR3: TGTGCCAGCAGCTTAGTTAGTAGCGGAAACATTCAGTACTTC. The chain uses TRBV7-2 and TRBJ2-4; a possible D gene is TRBD2 (6 bases). V dropped 1 base and J dropped 6 bases, with 10 bases sitting between them. Germline CDR1 reads SGHTA; CDR2 reads FQGNSA. This CDR3 is built from 14 residues. Full variable domain (remainder filled in from reference TRBV7-2 and TRBJ2-4): GAGVSQSPSNKVTEKGKDVELRCDPISGHTALYWYRQSLGQGLEFLIYFQGNSAPDKSGLPSDRFSAERTGGSVSTLTIQRTQQEDSAVYLCASSLVSSGNIQYFGAGTRLSVL.

The chain joins TRBV10-3 to TRBJ2-7; possible D gene TRBD1, 5 bases. Between the trimmed V and J ends, which lost 3 bases and 4 bases, there was a span of 22 bases. Germline CDR1 is ENHRY and CDR2 is SYGVKD. CDR3 length: 17 residues. CDR3 sequence reads: CAISEGARGVRPYEQYF. The CDR3 DNA reads as TGTGCCATCAGTGAAGGGGCTAGGGGCGTTCGACCTTACGAGCAGTACTTC.

The chain has TRBV7-2 and TRBJ2-3; D gene ambiguous. This CDR3 region has 15 residues. V gave up 1 base and J gave up 2 bases, with 10 bases separating them. Per germline, CDR1 SGHTA and CDR2 FQGNSA. The CDR3 DNA sequence: TGTGCCAGCAGCTTAGTGGCCCCAGCCACAGATACGCAGTATTTT. It translates to CASSLVAPATDTQYF.

Points on this clonotype: The CDR3 does not close with the conserved phenylalanine or tryptophan, likely indicating a read error. The chain uses TRBV20-1 and TRBJ2-3, with D hard to call. From germline, CDR1 is DFQATT and CDR2 SNEGSKA (reference sequence). The CDR3 consists of 13 residues. Trimming stripped 3 bases from V and 1 base from J, with 8 bases between. The CDR3 nucleotides read TGCAGTGCTAGTTTTCTCGGCACAGATACGCAGTATTTG. It is translated as CSASFLGTDTQYL.

CDR3 in amino acids: CASSYGTSQPLYEQYF. As DNA, the CDR3 is TGTGCCAGCAGCTATGGGACTTCACAGCCCCTCTACGAGCAGTACTTC. The chain couples TRBV7-8 to TRBJ2-7; possible D gene TRBD2, 6 bases. Germline V gives CDR1 SGHVS, CDR2 FQNEAQ. The CDR3 runs to 16 residues. V was cut by 4 bases and J by 3 bases, with 19 bases left in between.

In this sample, this clonotype turned up a few times. In DNA, the CDR3 is TGCAGTGCTGCATTATGGCTAACCACCAATGAGCAGTTCTTC. It translates to CSAALWLTTNEQFF. The chain uses TRBV20-1 and TRBJ2-1; D is unresolved. Germline V CDR1 and CDR2: DFQATT, SNEGSKA (reference sequence). Between the trimmed V and J ends, which lost 5 bases and 6 bases, there was a span of 17 bases. This CDR3 region has 14 residues.

J is TRBJ1-1 and V is TRBV27; TRBD1 is a possible D gene (6 bases). The ends were cut back, 8 bases at V and 4 bases at J, with 11 bases in the middle. The CDR3 sequence is 12 residues long. Looked up from germline, CDR1 is MNHEY and CDR2 is SMNVEV (reference sequence). CDR3: CASAGTPTEAFF. DNA for the CDR3: TGTGCCAGCGCTGGGACACCCACTGAAGCTTTCTTT.

This clonotype has more than one count but fewer than ten. V and J are TRBV20-1 and TRBJ2-1, with D tentatively TRBD1 (6 bases). CDR3 length equals 14 residues. Trimming stripped 5 bases from V and 4 bases from J, with 15 bases between. Germline V gene lookup returns CDR1 DFQATT and CDR2 SNEGSKA (reference sequence). The CDR3 spells CSAPPGHLYNEQFF. The DNA for the CDR3 is TGCAGTGCTCCCCCGGGACACCTATACAATGAGCAGTTCTTC.

This clonotype was counted a few times. The chain employs TRBV7-2 and TRBJ2-6; the D is unclear. The CDR3 is 16 residues long. The germline gives CDR1 SGHTA, CDR2 FQGNSA. V was trimmed by 0 bases and J by 4 bases, leaving 10 bases between them. The CDR3 DNA reads as TGTGCCAGCAGCTTAGCCCAGGTGTTAGGGGCCAACGTCCTGACTTTC. This codes for CASSLAQVLGANVLTF.

This clonotype was seen at least ten times. V is TRBV7-2 and J is TRBJ2-1, with D possibly being TRBD1 (5 bases). Germline V gives CDR1 SGHTA, CDR2 FQGNSA. CDR3 length: 15 residues. V lost 4 bases, J lost 6 bases, and 16 bases lay in between. The CDR3 nucleotides read TGTGCCAGCAGCTCAGACGGCCAAGGGGTCAATGAGCAGTTCTTC. It codes for CASSSDGQGVNEQFF.

There are many counts of this clonotype. The V and J genes are TRBV19 and TRBJ2-1; 13 bases align to TRBD2. Germline-derived CDR1 and CDR2 are LNHDA and SQIVND (reference sequence). V shed 6 bases and J 9 bases; nucleotides not matched to a gene: 11. The CDR3 sequence is 16 residues long. CDR3 residues: CASRDSGTSGKGEQFF. Here the CDR3 DNA reads TGTGCCAGTAGAGACTCCGGGACTAGCGGGAAGGGTGAGCAGTTCTTC.

The genes are TRBV7-2 and TRBJ2-1; D is uncertain. CDR3 length: 14 residues. Trimming removed 4 bases at V and 8 bases at J, with 15 bases between. Germline V gene lookup returns CDR1 SGHTA and CDR2 FQGNSA. CDR3 nucleotides: TGTGCCAGCAGCTCAGGCATAGGGTACTATGAGCAGTTCTTC. Protein sequence: CASSSGIGYYEQFF.

This clonotype was detected a few times. The chain links TRBV12-3 or TRBV12-4 to TRBJ2-1, with 7 bases matching TRBD1. This CDR3 is 14 amino acids long. With 5 bases clipped from V and 7 bases from J, the junction kept 8 bases outside the gene matches. CDR3 amino acids: CASSPDRAVNEQFF. The CDR3 DNA sequence: TGTGCCAGCAGTCCTGACAGGGCGGTAAATGAGCAGTTCTTC.

There are many counts of this clonotype. The genes are TRBV7-9 and TRBJ2-1; D is uncertain. This CDR3 has 16 amino acids. Per germline, CDR1 SEHNR and CDR2 FQNEAQ (reference sequence). Trimming shortened V by 4 bases and J by 5 bases, and 18 bases separated the two germline ends. The CDR3 spells CASSSRTAGPNNEQFF. The CDR3, as DNA: TGTGCCAGCAGCTCCCGGACGGCCGGGCCCAACAATGAGCAGTTCTTC.

The sample holds many counts of this clonotype. The genes are TRBV6-2 or TRBV6-3 and TRBJ2-1; D unclear. Germline values: CDR1 MNHEY, CDR2 SVGEGT. There are 18 residues in the CDR3. Trimming took off 4 bases at V and 3 bases at J, with 22 bases between the two ends. The CDR3 spells CASSFLTSDRRYYNEQFF. The CDR3, as DNA: TGTGCCAGCAGTTTTCTTACCTCGGACCGAAGGTACTACAATGAGCAGTTCTTC.